The T cell receptor beta chain described here comes from a study of shared clonotypes between healthy human individuals (dated by TCRdb to the early 2020s). Notes on the research overall: The cohort comprised two women and a few men aged 18 to 49 years. The study deeply sequenced blood TCR repertoires of five healthy adults to estimate repertoire size and the extent of clonotype sharing between individuals. To increase sequencing depth and limit assay-specific biases, different laboratories used diverse techniques to prepare libraries and sequence TCR repertoires. Leukapheresis yielded between about 0.8 and 8.9 billion PBMCs per donor.

TCR CDR3 regions were amplified from genomic DNA by multiplex PCR using the deep immunoSEQ assay. Extracted genomic DNA from each cell subset was spread evenly across all wells of several immunoSEQ 96-well plates, with each plate serving as a replicate. For unsorted PBMC, roughly 330 ng genomic DNA, equal to 25,000 to 35,000 T cell genomes, was loaded into each replicate PCR. Ten immunoSEQ deep assay plates were used to sequence the unsorted PBMC genomic DNA. The purified libraries were quantified using a Qubit 3.0 fluorometer, sized with a Bioanalyzer 2100, and then quantified again using the KAPA Library Quantification kit. Every immunoSEQ 96-well plate was sequenced on a dedicated single-read 150-cycle Illumina NextSeq 550 flow cell. The original methods were these. Because only junctional sequences without quality scores were contained in the immunoSEQ output, filtering matching that applied to full-length reads could not be performed. To assign V/J genes and CDR3, sequences were annotated against IMGT germline references using PyIR, a Python wrapper for IgBLAST v1.9. Reads were filtered out if the reads had weak V/J assignments (E-value above 1e-6), no CDR3, stop codons, out-of-frame junctions, or ambiguous translated residues. V3J clonotypes were defined as sequences sharing an identical inferred V gene, J gene, and CDR3 amino acid sequence. Percentage overlap between repertoires was calculated by dividing the number of shared unique clonotypes by the size of the smaller repertoire. RTK rarefaction, the Chao1 estimator, and Recon v2.1 estimates of unobserved clonotypes were used to assess repertoire richness. TCRdb stores this immuneACCESS table with in-frame sequences only. Part of the clones is absent; in the studies checked, under half of the shortfall reflects unresolved V genes, and no reason is known for the rest. That table supplies the V and J calls and clone size; D and trimming were determined from the DNA. The sample records 450,000 or so clones, 77% of which are singletons. The ten largest clones add up to more than 10% of the sample.

Notes on this clone: This receptor's antigen is unknown. Base-call qualities are not available, and no considerably larger clone is one nucleotide away.

The full study reports these points: The small number of donors limited the genetic and exposure-history diversity represented. Only blood was sampled, and tissue TCR repertoires likely differ from those in blood. Pairwise subsampling led to the expectation that sequencing depth would affect the degree of clonotype sharing among donors.

The donors were healthy, HIV-negative adults with no recently reported acute infections or vaccinations. Every donor was a Caucasian adult living in Nashville, Tennessee, USA. For unsorted samples, about 90 million PBMCs were counted, and genomic DNA was extracted using the QIAamp DNA Blood Mini kit. After blood collection by leukapheresis, PBMCs were isolated using Ficoll-Histopaque density gradient centrifugation and then cryopreserved in the vapor phase of liquid nitrogen. The germline V gene yields SQVTM for CDR1 and ANQGSEA for CDR2. The CDR3 runs 12 residues from the cysteine to the phenylalanine. The entry retains the CDR3 DNA only, 36 bases that are in frame from base 1.

Source material: PBMCs. The sequence came from a woman in her forties in good health. Some clones in this sample may be carry-over from other donors' samples. Recombination linked TRBV29-1 to TRBJ2-1; the junction holds 7 bases that match TRBD2. Here the CDR3 is given as CTYGGNYNEQFF. The nucleotide sequence is given as TGCACCTACGGGGGGAACTACAATGAGCAGTTCTTC.